These 27 T cell receptor beta chains originate from one sample sequenced in a study of blood T cell repertoires in COVID-19. Sequencing was performed with immunoSEQ multiplex PCR; in TCRdb, only in-frame clones are kept and a portion is missing. This table holds around 50,000 clones, about 85% found once. Sequencing used peripheral blood. Receptors originate from an elderly woman with COVID-19, enrolled during active disease.

The chain uses TRBV5-1 and TRBJ1-1; 7 bases are a match to TRBD1. This CDR3 comprises 14 residues. From germline, CDR1 is SGHRS and CDR2 YFSETQ. J gave up 5 bases and V 7 bases, and 11 bases lay outside the gene matches. CDR3 amino acids: CASSIEGARTEAFF. The CDR3 bases are TGCGCCAGCTCAATTGAGGGGGCCCGAACTGAAGCTTTCTTT.

The chain uses TRBV4-2 and TRBJ1-2, with D hard to call. This CDR3 comprises 14 residues. V lost 7 bases, J lost 4 bases, and 16 bases lay in between. The germline V gene has CDR1 LGHNA and CDR2 YNFKEQ. In DNA, the CDR3 is TGTGCCAGCAACCCCCGGGGAGAAAGCTATGGCTACACCTTC. Its translation: CASNPRGESYGYTF.

This clone is a singleton in its sample. The rearrangement uses TRBV15 and TRBJ2-7, with D tentatively TRBD1 (5 bases). The CDR3 covers 13 residues. From germline, CDR1 is LNHNV and CDR2 YYDKDF (reference sequence). V gave up 6 bases and J gave up 0 bases, with 9 bases separating them. The CDR3 sequence: CATSQGGSYEQYF. CDR3 in DNA: TGTGCCACCAGTCAGGGCGGCTCCTACGAGCAGTACTTC.

This rearrangement joins TRBV25-1 to TRBJ1-2, with 10 nucleotides matching TRBD1. The length of the CDR3 is 15 residues. The germline V gene encodes CDR1 MGHDK and CDR2 SYGVNS. V was pared by 4 bases and J by 7 bases, with 9 bases of the junction left unmatched. CDR3 bases: TGTGCCAGCAGTGCCAGACAGGGGGCGGGAGGTGGCTACACCTTC. Protein: CASSARQGAGGGYTF.

The rearrangement links TRBV7-9 to TRBJ2-7; TRBD1 might be the D (6 bases). Trimming shortened V by 5 bases and J by 2 bases, and 13 bases separated the two germline ends. The CDR3 is 14 residues long. Germline assignment: CDR1 SEHNR and CDR2 FQNEAQ (reference sequence). Here the CDR3 DNA reads TGTGCCAGCAGCGCCGGGACAATACCCTACGAGCAGTACTTC. It is translated as CASSAGTIPYEQYF. Looking up the rest from reference TRBV7-9 and TRBJ2-7 gives the full variable domain: DTGVSQNPRHKITKRGQNVTFRCDPISEHNRLYWYRQTLGQGPEFLTYFQNEAQLEKSRLLSDRFSAERPKGSFSTLEIQRTEQGDSAMYLCASSAGTIPYEQYFGPGTRLTVT.

This clone came up once. This rearrangement joins TRBV6-1 to TRBJ2-3, with TRBD1 as a possible D gene (5 bases). CDR3 length: 13 amino acids. V dropped 2 bases and J dropped 4 bases, with 7 bases sitting between them. Germline V gene lookup returns CDR1 MNHNS and CDR2 SASEGT. The CDR3 nucleotides read TGTGCCAGCAGTGAAACAGGACCAGATACGCAGTATTTT. As protein: CASSETGPDTQYF.

V usage is TRBV24-1 and J usage is TRBJ2-3; 7 nucleotides align to TRBD2. V shed 5 bases, J shed 2 bases, and the junction held 3 bases outside the gene matches. Germline-derived CDR1 and CDR2 are KGHDR and SFDVKD. This CDR3 is 14 amino acids long. The CDR3 loop is CATSGGGTTDTQYF. CDR3 in DNA: TGTGCCACCAGTGGCGGGGGAACCACAGATACGCAGTATTTT.

The V gene is TRBV19, the J gene TRBJ1-5; maybe TRBD1 (6 bases). There are 16 residues in the CDR3. Trimming cost V 3 bases and J 2 bases, with 14 bases left between them. The germline gives CDR1 LNHDA, CDR2 SQIVND (reference sequence). CDR3 sequence reads: CASSITGMIRNQPQHF. The CDR3, as DNA: TGTGCCAGTAGTATTACAGGGATGATTCGCAATCAGCCCCAGCATTTT.

The chain recombines TRBV4-1 with TRBJ2-5; tentative D call: TRBD2 (6 bases). Trimming removed 1 base at V and 5 bases at J, with 17 bases between. In germline, CDR1 is MGHRA, CDR2 YSYEKL. This CDR3 contains 16 residues. The CDR3 bases are TGCGCCAGCAGCCAAGCCTCTAGCGCAATCACGGAGACCCAGTACTTC. This sequence encodes CASSQASSAITETQYF.

Comments on this clone: Other DNA sequences of this sample code for an identical CDR3. V and J are TRBV2 and TRBJ2-7; 10 positions agree with TRBD1. The CDR3 sequence is 13 residues long. V was pared by 9 bases and J by 4 bases, with 6 bases of the junction left unmatched. Per germline, CDR1 SNHLY and CDR2 FYNNEI. CDR3 nucleotide sequence: TGTGCCAGTTCCCGGGACAGGGGATACGAGCAGTACTTC. Protein product: CASSRDRGYEQYF.

Remarks on this clone: Its ends do not fully match the called genes, so a read error is possible. The V gene is TRBV18, the J gene TRBJ1-6; D is unresolved. The CDR3 totals 16 residues. Germline CDR1 reads KGHSH; CDR2 reads LQKENI. DNA of the CDR3: TGTGCCAGCTCACCCGACTTAGTCTCCTATGATTCACCCCTCCACTTT. This translates into CASSPDLVSYDSPLHF.

The chain links TRBV11-2 to TRBJ2-7; TRBD2 agrees at 9 bases. V dropped 2 bases and J dropped 0; count of bases not matched to a gene: 5. The V gene's germline CDR1 is SGHAT and CDR2 FQNNGV. The CDR3 has 16 amino acids. As DNA, the CDR3 is TGTGCCAGCAGCTTAAGACTAGCGGTGGGCTCCTACGAGCAGTACTTC. Protein: CASSLRLAVGSYEQYF.

V gene TRBV3-1 (or the pseudogene TRBV3-2) combines with J gene TRBJ2-1; no clear D gene. This CDR3 spans 13 amino acids. Trimming left V 1 base short and J 7 bases short, with 8 bases between. Germline CDR1 is LGHDT and CDR2 is YNNKEL (reference sequence). The CDR3 region is CASSQGAVNEQFF. The CDR3 DNA sequence: TGTGCCAGCAGCCAAGGCGCGGTAAATGAGCAGTTCTTC.

The rearrangement uses TRBV18 and TRBJ2-5; 12 bases match TRBD2. The germline V gene has CDR1 KGHSH and CDR2 LQKENI. V lost 3 bases, J lost 5 bases, and 7 bases stayed unmatched. The CDR3 runs to 16 residues. This chain's CDR3 is CASSPVLAGGDETQYF. The CDR3 nucleotides are TGTGCCAGCTCACCGGTACTAGCGGGGGGTGATGAGACCCAGTACTTC.

This clone was detected once. The V gene is TRBV19, the J gene TRBJ1-1, with D unclear. This CDR3 is built from 16 residues. In germline, CDR1 is LNHDA, CDR2 SQIVND (reference sequence). V was cut by 3 bases and J by 1 base, with 15 bases left in between. CDR3 nucleotides: TGTGCCAGTAGTATGTTGCATGGGAGAGGGAACACTGAAGCTTTCTTT. It codes for CASSMLHGRGNTEAFF.

V usage is TRBV9 and J usage is TRBJ1-2, with D perhaps TRBD1 (6 bases). The V end lost 0 bases, the J end lost 8 bases, and 20 bases lay between the germline ends. Germline CDR1 SGDLS, CDR2 YYNGEE. The CDR3 extends over 16 amino acids. The CDR3 bases are TGTGCCAGCAGCGTAGACGGCGTCAGGGGAAGGGGAGGCTACACCTTC. Its translation: CASSVDGVRGRGGYTF.

The rearrangement links TRBV5-6 to TRBJ1-5; tentative D call: TRBD1 (5 bases). This CDR3 region has 14 residues. Trimming cost V 1 base and J 3 bases, with 8 bases left between them. Germline-derived CDR1 and CDR2 are SGHDT and YYEEEE. In DNA form, the CDR3 reads TGTGCCAGCAGCTTGCAGGGCCTCAATCAGCCCCAGCATTTT. Its protein product is CASSLQGLNQPQHF.

The chain is built from TRBV7-9 and TRBJ1-3; 9 nucleotides line up with TRBD1. The ends lost 3 bases at V and 3 bases at J; junction bases unmatched: 9. The CDR3 loop spans 17 amino acids. The germline V gene encodes CDR1 SEHNR and CDR2 FQNEAQ (reference sequence). CDR3 protein: CASSFPGQGSIGNTIYF. DNA of the CDR3: TGTGCCAGCAGCTTCCCGGGACAGGGCTCTATTGGAAACACCATATATTTT.

The gene calls are TRBV18 and TRBJ2-3; no definite D call. Per germline, CDR1 KGHSH and CDR2 LQKENI. The CDR3 spans 13 residues. Trimming removed 1 base at V and 3 bases at J, with 5 bases between. The CDR3 DNA follows: TGTGCCAGCTCACCACGAGGAACAGATACGCAGTATTTT. It yields the protein CASSPRGTDTQYF.

The chain couples TRBV5-6 to TRBJ1-2, with TRBD1 identical over 9 bases. The CDR3 length is 13 residues. V shed 3 bases and J 4 bases; nucleotides not matched to a gene: 1. CDR1 is SGHDT and CDR2 is YYEEEE in the germline V gene. This chain's CDR3 is CASSSGQGYGYTF. The CDR3 nucleotides are TGTGCCAGCAGCTCGGGACAGGGCTATGGCTACACCTTC.

This chain uses TRBV5-6 with TRBJ1-1; weak D call: TRBD1 (5 bases). The CDR3 extends over 15 amino acids. Germline V gene sequence: CDR1 SGHDT, CDR2 YYEEEE. V lost 0 bases to trimming and J lost 6 bases, with 15 bases between them. The CDR3 coding sequence is TGTGCCAGCAGCTTGGGACAGTTAGGAGCACCTGAAGCTTTCTTT. Translation: CASSLGQLGAPEAFF.

The chain combines TRBV19 with TRBJ2-1; 10 positions agree with TRBD1. CDR1 LNHDA and CDR2 SQIVND come from the germline V gene (reference sequence). The CDR3 has 13 amino acids. The V gene end was trimmed by 5 bases and the J gene end by 7 bases; junction bases not matched to a gene: 2. The CDR3 sequence is CASSAGQGNEQFF. As DNA, the CDR3 is TGTGCCAGTAGTGCGGGACAGGGGAATGAGCAGTTCTTC.

The chain carries TRBV15 and TRBJ2-5, with TRBD2 matching over 12 bases. CDR1 and CDR2 (germline): LNHNV, YYDKDF (reference sequence). V shed 2 bases, J shed 3 bases, and the junction held 4 bases outside the gene matches. This CDR3 is built from 16 residues. CDR3 sequence (DNA): TGTGCCACCAGCAGACTAGGACTAGCGGGGAAAGAGACCCAGTACTTC. Amino acid sequence: CATSRLGLAGKETQYF.

This rearrangement joins TRBV19 to TRBJ1-5; a weak D match, TRBD1 (5 bases). CDR1 and CDR2 from the germline V gene are LNHDA and SQIVND (reference sequence). This CDR3 is 18 amino acids long. Trimming pared 10 bases from V and 2 bases from J, leaving 27 bases between. The DNA of the CDR3 is TGTGCCACTTGCGAAAACGGGTCGGGGGTAGGAGGCAATCAGCCCCAGCATTTT. Protein product: CATCENGSGVGGNQPQHF.

The CDR3 spells CASSLSGTGFNEQFF. In DNA, the CDR3 is TGCGCCAGCAGCTTGAGCGGGACAGGGTTCAATGAGCAGTTCTTC. The J gene is TRBJ2-1, the V gene TRBV5-1, with 9 bases matching TRBD1. CDR1 and CDR2 (germline): SGHRS, YFSETQ. After removal of 1 base from V and 6 bases from J, the junction contained 5 bases not matched to a gene. The CDR3 runs 15 residues.

The chain has TRBV6-5 and TRBJ1-2; 8 positions agree with TRBD1. Germline V lookup: CDR1 MNHEY, CDR2 SVGAGI. Unmatched junction bases numbered 9, after V lost 0 bases and J lost 6 bases. The CDR3 totals 16 residues. CDR3 amino acids: CASSYSTAGGANGYTF. The CDR3 bases are TGTGCCAGCAGTTACTCGACGGCAGGGGGCGCCAATGGCTACACCTTC.

V usage is TRBV25-1 and J usage is TRBJ2-1; no clear D gene. Germline V CDR1 and CDR2: MGHDK, SYGVNS. The CDR3 totals 15 residues. The germline V and J ends were trimmed by 1 base and 5 bases, with 12 bases remaining between them. CDR3 sequence: CASSEFLGSHNEQFF. The CDR3 DNA sequence: TGTGCCAGCAGTGAATTCCTAGGAAGCCACAATGAGCAGTTCTTC.